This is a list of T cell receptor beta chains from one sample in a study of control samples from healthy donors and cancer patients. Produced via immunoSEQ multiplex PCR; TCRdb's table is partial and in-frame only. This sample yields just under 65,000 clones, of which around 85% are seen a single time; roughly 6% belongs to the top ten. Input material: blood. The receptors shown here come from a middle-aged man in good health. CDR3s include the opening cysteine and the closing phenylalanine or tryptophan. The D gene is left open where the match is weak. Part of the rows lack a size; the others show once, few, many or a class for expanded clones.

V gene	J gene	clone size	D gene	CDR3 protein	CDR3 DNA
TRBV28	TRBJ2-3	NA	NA	CASSRPGQGTDTQYF	TGTGCCAGCAGTCGACCGGGGCAGGGCACAGATACGCAGTATTTT
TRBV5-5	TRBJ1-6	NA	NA	CASSRTSLDSYNSPLHF	TGTGCCAGCAGCCGGACTTCTCTAGACTCCTATAATTCACCCCTCCACTTT
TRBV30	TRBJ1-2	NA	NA	CAWSVGVIGYTF	TGTGCCTGGAGTGTCGGGGTAATTGGCTACACCTTC
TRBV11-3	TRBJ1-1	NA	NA	CASSSSRTSGGGAFF	TGTGCCAGCAGCTCCTCCCGTACCAGCGGGGGGGGTGCTTTCTTT
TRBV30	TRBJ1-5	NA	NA	CAWSDGTHNQPQHF	TGTGCCTGGAGTGATGGGACACACAATCAGCCCCAGCATTTT
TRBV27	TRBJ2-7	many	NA	CASSLSGTASYEQYF	TGTGCCAGCAGTTTATCCGGGACTGCGTCCTACGAGCAGTACTTC
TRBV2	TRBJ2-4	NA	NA	CASSEGSGWGKNIQYF	TGTGCCAGCAGTGAAGGTTCGGGGTGGGGCAAAAACATTCAGTACTTC
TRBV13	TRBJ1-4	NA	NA	CASSLGDPGRRSNEKLFF	TGTGCCAGCAGCTTAGGTGATCCGGGGCGTCGATCTAATGAAAAACTGTTTTTT
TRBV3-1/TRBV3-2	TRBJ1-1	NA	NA	CASSQLEANTEAFF	TGTGCCAGCAGCCAATTGGAGGCGAACACTGAAGCTTTCTTT
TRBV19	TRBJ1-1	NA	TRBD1	CASSNPGGSYTEAFF	TGTGCCAGTAGTAACCCAGGGGGATCGTACACTGAAGCTTTCTTT
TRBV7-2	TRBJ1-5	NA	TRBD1	CASSLDRGHYSNQPQHF	TGTGCCAGCAGCTTAGACAGGGGTCACTATAGCAATCAGCCCCAGCATTTT
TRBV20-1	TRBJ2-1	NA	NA	CSAYRNEQFF	TGCAGTGCTTATCGCAATGAGCAGTTCTTC
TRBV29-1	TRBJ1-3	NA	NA	CSVRSQGSSGNTIYF	TGCAGCGTCCGAAGCCAGGGGTCCTCTGGAAACACCATATATTTT
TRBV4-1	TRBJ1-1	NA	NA	CASSYPRGNTEAFF	TGCGCCAGCAGCTATCCTCGTGGGAACACTGAAGCTTTCTTT
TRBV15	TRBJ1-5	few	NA	CATSRGSRSGGNQPQHF	TGTGCCACCAGCAGAGGTTCAAGGTCCGGGGGAAATCAGCCCCAGCATTTT
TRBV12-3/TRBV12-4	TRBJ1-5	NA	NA	CASRQGSNQPQHF	TGTGCCAGCAGACAGGGTAGCAATCAGCCCCAGCATTTT
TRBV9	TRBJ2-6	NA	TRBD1	CASSVGTGDSGANVLTF	TGTGCCAGCAGCGTCGGGACAGGAGACTCTGGGGCCAACGTCCTGACTTTC
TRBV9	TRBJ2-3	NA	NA	CASTEMGTKADTQYF	TGTGCCAGCACCGAGATGGGGACAAAGGCAGATACGCAGTATTTT
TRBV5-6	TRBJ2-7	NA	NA	CASSPRHLPYEQYF	TGTGCCAGCAGCCCCAGACACTTACCCTACGAGCAGTACTTC
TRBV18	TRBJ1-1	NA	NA	CASSPASEAFF	TGTGCCAGCTCACCCGCCAGTGAAGCTTTCTTT
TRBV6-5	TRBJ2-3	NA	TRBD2	CASSQGLRGDTQYF	TGTGCCAGCAGCCAGGGACTACGGGGAGATACGCAGTATTTT
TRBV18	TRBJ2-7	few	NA	CASSPQRSSGYEQYF	TGTGCCAGCTCACCACAGAGGTCATCAGGGTACGAGCAGTACTTC
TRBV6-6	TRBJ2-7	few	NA	CASSQDGYEQYF	TGTGCCAGCAGCCAGGACGGCTACGAGCAGTACTTC
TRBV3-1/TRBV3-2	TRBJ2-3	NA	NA	CASSLTGFGATDTQYF	TGTGCCAGCAGTCTAACAGGGTTTGGTGCCACAGATACGCAGTATTTT
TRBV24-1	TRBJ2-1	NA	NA	CATSDSGYVGYNEQFF	TGTGCCACCAGTGATTCAGGGTATGTCGGCTACAATGAGCAGTTCTTC
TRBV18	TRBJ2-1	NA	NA	CASSPKEADEQFF	TGTGCCAGCTCCCCGAAGGAGGCGGATGAGCAGTTCTTC